This T cell receptor (beta chain) was documented in a study of neurological immune-mediated disorders. General observations from the study: A possible signature was seen in one related-CDR3 cluster, into which phylogenetic grouping placed the repertoires of 18 of 34 multiple sclerosis patients.

The unsorted libraries were prepared from 2 million PBMCs (stored at -80 C). TCRdb re-analysed the 5' RACE reads in MiXCR, keeping a single row per CDR3 protein. In the table there are 54,000 or so distinct CDR3 sequences, approximately 4% of which are singletons. Germline V CDR1 and CDR2: DFQATT, SNEGSKA (reference sequence). The CDR3 is made up of 11 amino acids. V was pared by 7 bases and J by 7 bases, with 11 bases between. The sample holds many counts of this clonotype. Antigen: not known. The J gene is TRBJ2-1, the V gene TRBV20-1; D ambiguous. The sequence came from a woman aged 25 to 39 with multiple sclerosis. The sequenced sample was PBMCs. CDR3 DNA: TGCAGTGGATTCTATCGTAATGAGCAGTTCTTC. Translating it yields CSGFYRNEQFF.